The 27 T cell receptor beta chains below come from one sample, sequenced in a study of shared clonotypes between healthy human individuals. Here immunoSEQ multiplex PCR was the method, and the copy in TCRdb shows in-frame clones only, minus some. The sample lists roughly 640,000 clones; around 97% were seen once. Sequenced material: naive CD4+ T cells sorted from blood. Subset meaning: CD45RA+ positively selected. The receptors here all came from a woman in her 30s in good health.

This chain links TRBV5-1 with TRBJ2-5; tentatively, D is TRBD2 (5 bases). Germline CDR1 and CDR2: SGHRS and YFSETQ. Trimming removed 4 bases from V and 4 bases from J, with 11 bases in between. The CDR3 has 13 amino acids. The CDR3 DNA reads as TGCGCCAGCAGCGACCCTGCGGGAGAGACCCAGTACTTC. Its protein is CASSDPAGETQYF.

The chain links TRBV2 to TRBJ1-5, with a weak D call TRBD1 (5 bases). V was cut by 6 bases and J by 4 bases, with 16 bases left in between. CDR1 and CDR2 from the germline V gene are SNHLY and FYNNEI. This CDR3 has 15 amino acids. CDR3 nucleotide sequence: TGTGCCAGCAGACCAACAGGAGCACGAAATCAGCCCCAGCATTTT. Protein: CASRPTGARNQPQHF.

This rearrangement joins TRBV19 to TRBJ2-2; 9 bases fit TRBD1. The CDR3 loop spans 15 amino acids. CDR1 is LNHDA, CDR2 SQIVND, per germline (reference sequence). J gave up 4 bases and V 5 bases, and 5 bases lay outside the gene matches. The CDR3 here is CASSVTGGSTGELFF. The CDR3 nucleotides read TGTGCCAGTAGTGTGACAGGGGGGAGCACCGGGGAGCTGTTTTTT.

This clone was seen a single time. The chain links TRBV19 to TRBJ1-4; 8 bases line up with TRBD1. CDR3 length: 16 residues. V trimming: 4 bases; J trimming: 8 bases; junction bases outside the gene matches: 12. CDR1 is LNHDA, CDR2 SQIVND, per germline (reference sequence). CDR3 DNA sequence: TGTGCCAGTAGTAGGGAGGGCCGGGACAGGATGGAAAAACTGTTTTTT. This encodes CASSREGRDRMEKLFF.

This sequence joins TRBV27 and TRBJ2-1; D may correspond to TRBD1 or TRBD2 (6 bases each). Germline CDR1 MNHEY, CDR2 SMNVEV (reference sequence). V was clipped by 3 bases and J by 4 bases, with 19 bases between them. The CDR3 length is 17 residues. This chain's CDR3 is CASSLASWRDMYNEQFF. The CDR3 nucleotides are TGTGCCAGCAGTTTGGCGTCGTGGCGGGACATGTACAATGAGCAGTTCTTC.

The CDR3 here is CASSLAGVAAMGELFF. The DNA of the CDR3 is TGTGCCAGCAGCTTAGCGGGAGTCGCAGCGATGGGGGAGCTGTTTTTT. The rearrangement links TRBV7-2 to TRBJ2-2; possible D gene TRBD2, 5 bases. This CDR3 has 16 amino acids. Germline V CDR1 and CDR2: SGHTA, FQGNSA. The V gene lost 0 bases and the J gene lost 8 bases, with 16 bases spanning the gap.

J is TRBJ1-4 and V is TRBV30; 9 nucleotides match TRBD1. Germline V gene sequence: CDR1 GTSNPN, CDR2 SVGIG (reference sequence). The CDR3 is 13 amino acids. With V trimmed by 4 bases and J by 8 bases, 5 bases remained unmatched. This CDR3 reads CAWNRGRREKLFF. Here the CDR3 DNA reads TGTGCCTGGAACAGGGGGCGTCGGGAAAAACTGTTTTTT. Together with reference TRBV30 and TRBJ1-4, the CDR3 gives the full variable domain: SQTIHQWPATLVQPVGSPLSLECTVEGTSNPNLYWYRQAAGRGLQLLFYSVGIGQISSEVPQNLSASRPQDRQFILSSKKLLLSDSGFYLCAWNRGRREKLFFGSGTQLSVL.

V and J are TRBV7-6 and TRBJ2-5; weak D call: TRBD1 (5 bases). The J call is in doubt because the DNA end fits TRBJ2-7 better. Germline V gene lookup returns CDR1 SGHVS and CDR2 FNYEAQ. This CDR3 is built from 13 residues. CDR3 DNA sequence: TGTGCCAGCAGTTCAACAGGTTTCTACGAGCAGTACTTC. Amino acid sequence: CASSSTGFYEQYF.

The rearrangement links TRBV7-9 to TRBJ2-3, with D maybe TRBD2 (6 bases). Germline lookup yields CDR1 SEHNR and CDR2 FQNEAQ (reference sequence). With 10 bases removed from V and 2 bases from J, the gap between germline ends came to 10 bases. There are 12 residues in the CDR3. CDR3 nucleotides: TGTGCCACCGGGCGGGACACAGATACGCAGTATTTT. It translates to CATGRDTDTQYF.

The J gene is TRBJ2-5, the V gene TRBV29-1, with 7 bases that match TRBD2. This CDR3 comprises 11 residues. With 5 bases clipped from V and 6 bases from J, the junction kept 3 bases outside the gene matches. Germline loops: CDR1 SQVTM, CDR2 ANQGSEA. The CDR3 here is CSVREGKTQYF. The CDR3 region has the DNA TGCAGCGTTAGGGAGGGAAAGACCCAGTACTTC.

The chain uses TRBV28 and TRBJ1-2; D unclear. With 6 bases removed from V and 0 bases from J, the gap between germline ends came to 11 bases. The CDR3 has 14 amino acids. CDR1 and CDR2 (germline): MDHEN, SYDVKM. The CDR3 coding sequence is TGTGCCAGCAGCCAACTGAGAGCTAACTATGGCTACACCTTC. It yields the protein CASSQLRANYGYTF.

This chain connects TRBV5-6 to TRBJ2-3, with 8 bases fitting TRBD2. Germline V gene lookup returns CDR1 SGHDT and CDR2 YYEEEE. The CDR3 spans 15 residues. J was trimmed by 6 bases and V by 0 bases; bases with no gene match: 6. The CDR3 sequence is CASSLGWSGGDTQYF. The CDR3 nucleotides read TGTGCCAGCAGCTTGGGTTGGAGCGGGGGTGATACGCAGTATTTT.

The chain has TRBV7-8 and TRBJ2-5; no reliable D call. CDR1 is SGHVS and CDR2 is FQNEAQ in the germline V gene. The CDR3 spans 13 residues. V shed 3 bases and J shed 0 bases, with 5 bases lying between them. CDR3 region: CASSFTDQETQYF. The CDR3 region has the DNA TGTGCCAGCAGCTTTACGGACCAAGAGACCCAGTACTTC.

The rearrangement links TRBV28 to TRBJ2-7, with D perhaps TRBD2 (5 bases). Germline V CDR1 and CDR2: MDHEN, SYDVKM. The CDR3 runs 17 residues. The V end lost 7 bases, the J end lost 4 bases, and 26 bases lay between the germline ends. The CDR3 nucleotides read TGTGCCAGCACTTTCTCCCCCTCGAGGGATTTTATGTACGAGCAGTACTTC. Translating it yields CASTFSPSRDFMYEQYF.

Worth noting for this clone: The sample carries other DNA sequences with the same CDR3. The rearrangement links TRBV27 to TRBJ1-5, with a possible D match to TRBD1 (6 bases). From germline, CDR1 is MNHEY and CDR2 SMNVEV (reference sequence). Trimming took off 1 base at V and 2 bases at J, with 9 bases between the two ends. This CDR3 comprises 15 residues. CDR3 sequence reads: CASSLLAGGNQPQHF. In nucleotides, the CDR3 is TGTGCCAGCAGTTTATTGGCAGGGGGCAATCAGCCCCAGCATTTT.

CDR3 amino acids: CAISELPTGGYIGELFF. As DNA, the CDR3 is TGTGCCATCAGTGAGCTACCGACAGGGGGGTATATCGGGGAGCTGTTTTTT. The chain uses TRBV10-3 and TRBJ2-2; 9 positions match TRBD1. Germline V gives CDR1 ENHRY, CDR2 SYGVKD. The length of the CDR3 is 17 residues. V shed 2 bases, J shed 7 bases, and the junction held 11 bases outside the gene matches.

This chain joins TRBV6-5 and TRBJ2-1; 8 bases match TRBD1. The V and J ends lost 0 bases and 14 bases, in that order; junction bases with no gene match: 3. This CDR3 has 12 amino acids. Germline CDR1 MNHEY, CDR2 SVGAGI. CDR3 nucleotides: TGTGCCAGCAGTTACTCCGGGACAGGAGAGTTCTTC. It translates to CASSYSGTGEFF.

Concerning this clone: Other nucleotide sequences from this sample produce the same CDR3. The CDR3 region is CASSLGQGYNEQFF. Written as DNA, the CDR3 is TGCGCCAGCAGCTTGGGACAGGGATACAATGAGCAGTTCTTC. This chain joins TRBV5-1 and TRBJ2-1; TRBD1 aligns across 7 bases. CDR1 is SGHRS, CDR2 YFSETQ, per germline. This CDR3 has 14 residues. V dropped 0 bases and J dropped 4; count of bases not matched to a gene: 1.

The CDR3 region has the DNA TGTGCCAGCAGTTTAGCCATTTTAGCCCGGGAGCAGTTCTTC. As protein: CASSLAILAREQFF. The chain has TRBV28 and TRBJ2-1; unclear D gene. This CDR3 has 14 amino acids. Trimming left V 2 bases short and J 10 bases short, with 15 bases between. Germline V gene lookup returns CDR1 MDHEN and CDR2 SYDVKM. Together with reference TRBV28 and TRBJ2-1, the CDR3 gives the full variable domain: DVKVTQSSRYLVKRTGEKVFLECVQDMDHENMFWYRQDPGLGLRLIYFSYDVKMKEKGDIPEGYSVSREKKERFSLILESASTNQTSMYLCASSLAILAREQFFGPGTRLTVL.

The chain is built from TRBV27 and TRBJ2-3; 7 bases align to TRBD1. There are 14 residues in the CDR3. The trim removed 7 bases at V and 2 bases at J, leaving 6 bases unmatched. Germline V lookup: CDR1 MNHEY, CDR2 SMNVEV (reference sequence). This CDR3 is CASTNRGLTDTQYF. The DNA for the CDR3 is TGTGCCAGCACCAACAGGGGTCTCACAGATACGCAGTATTTT.

This clone was detected only once. The chain has TRBV4-1 and TRBJ1-2; TRBD1 matches at 10 bases. Germline loops: CDR1 MGHRA, CDR2 YSYEKL. The CDR3 consists of 16 residues. V dropped 4 bases and J dropped 3; count of bases not matched to a gene: 8. Here the CDR3 reads CASSRHRDRGDYGYTF. In nucleotides, the CDR3 is TGCGCCAGCAGCCGACACCGGGACAGGGGCGACTATGGCTACACCTTC.

This clone was detected once. The chain combines TRBV2 with TRBJ1-6; TRBD1 is a possible D gene (5 bases). Per the germline V gene, CDR1 is SNHLY and CDR2 is FYNNEI. Trimming cost V 4 bases and J 10 bases, with 14 bases left between them. This CDR3 comprises 14 residues. CDR3 in amino acids: CASSVSGGRSPLHF. CDR3 nucleotide sequence: TGTGCCAGCAGTGTGTCGGGGGGAAGGTCACCCCTCCACTTT.

V gene TRBV6-6 combines with J gene TRBJ2-5, with D tentatively TRBD2 (6 bases). CDR1 is MNHNY and CDR2 is SVGAGI in the germline V gene (reference sequence). The V end lost 2 bases, the J end lost 4 bases, and 11 bases lay between the germline ends. The length of the CDR3 is 14 residues. The CDR3 region is CASSYVAGLETQYF. Here the CDR3 DNA reads TGTGCCAGCAGTTACGTGGCGGGATTAGAGACCCAGTACTTC.

The gene calls are TRBV25-1 and TRBJ2-7; D is undetermined. CDR3 length: 12 amino acids. CDR1 is MGHDK, CDR2 SYGVNS, per germline. The germline V and J ends were trimmed by 7 bases and 2 bases, with 9 bases remaining between them. DNA for the CDR3: TGTGCCAGCATAGGACCAGCCTACGAGCAGTACTTC. It specifies CASIGPAYEQYF.

The V and J genes are TRBV5-1 and TRBJ2-7, with TRBD2 matching 10 bases. Unmatched junction bases numbered 3, after V lost 4 bases and J lost 2 bases. The CDR3 sequence is 14 residues long. CDR1 and CDR2 from the germline V gene are SGHRS and YFSETQ. CDR3 residues: CASSALAGTYEQYF. The CDR3, as DNA: TGCGCCAGCAGCGCACTAGCGGGGACCTACGAGCAGTACTTC.

V gene TRBV5-1 combines with J gene TRBJ2-3; D call uncertain. The CDR3 is made up of 16 amino acids. Germline V lookup: CDR1 SGHRS, CDR2 YFSETQ. V lost 0 bases, J lost 0 bases, and 11 bases lay in between. The CDR3 spells CASSLAATLSTDTQYF. The DNA of the CDR3 is TGCGCCAGCAGCTTGGCGGCTACCCTTAGCACAGATACGCAGTATTTT.

The chain is built from TRBV10-3 and TRBJ1-1, with D uncertain. The V end was cut by 3 bases, the J end by 0 bases, with 5 bases between. CDR3 length: 13 amino acids. The germline V gene encodes CDR1 ENHRY and CDR2 SYGVKD. CDR3 sequence: CAISETLNTEAFF. CDR3 nucleotide sequence: TGTGCCATCAGTGAAACCTTGAACACTGAAGCTTTCTTT.